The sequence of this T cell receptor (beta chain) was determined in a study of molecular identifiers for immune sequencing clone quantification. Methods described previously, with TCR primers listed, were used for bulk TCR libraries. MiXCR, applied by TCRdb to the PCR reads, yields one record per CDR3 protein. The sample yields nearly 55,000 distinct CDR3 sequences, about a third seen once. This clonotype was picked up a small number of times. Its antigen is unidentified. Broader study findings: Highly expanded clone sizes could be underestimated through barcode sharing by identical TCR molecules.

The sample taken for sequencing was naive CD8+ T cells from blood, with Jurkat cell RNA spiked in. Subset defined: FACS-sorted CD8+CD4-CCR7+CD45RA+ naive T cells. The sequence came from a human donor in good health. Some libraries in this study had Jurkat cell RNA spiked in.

CDR3 DNA sequence: TGTGCCAGCAGCTTAGGACCCCGGGACAGCGTCAAAAACATTCAGTACTTC. It specifies CASSLGPRDSVKNIQYF. This chain uses TRBV13 with TRBJ2-4; TRBD1 matches at 7 bases. Trimming cost V 0 bases and J 3 bases; bases outside gene matches: 8. Germline loops: CDR1 PRHDT, CDR2 FYEKMQ (reference sequence). This CDR3 contains 17 residues.